This record concerns one TCR beta chain sequence. Trimming stripped 7 bases from V and 1 base from J, with 10 bases between. The length of the CDR3 is 13 residues. CDR1 and CDR2 (germline): LNHDA, SQIVND (reference sequence). This sample was taken from a study of blood T cell repertoires in COVID-19. Generated by immunoSEQ multiplex PCR, the TCRdb table keeps only in-frame clones and is missing some. The profile covers hundreds of thousands of clones, with about 88% appearing a single time and 9.5% taken by the ten largest. Source material: PBMCs or T cells enriched from blood (not recorded which). This chain joins TRBV19 and TRBJ1-2, with no clear D. The receptor was isolated from a middle-aged woman who had recovered from COVID-19. CDR3 DNA: TGTGCCAGTACTACGTCGCTTAACTATGGCTACACCTTC. Residues: CASTTSLNYGYTF.